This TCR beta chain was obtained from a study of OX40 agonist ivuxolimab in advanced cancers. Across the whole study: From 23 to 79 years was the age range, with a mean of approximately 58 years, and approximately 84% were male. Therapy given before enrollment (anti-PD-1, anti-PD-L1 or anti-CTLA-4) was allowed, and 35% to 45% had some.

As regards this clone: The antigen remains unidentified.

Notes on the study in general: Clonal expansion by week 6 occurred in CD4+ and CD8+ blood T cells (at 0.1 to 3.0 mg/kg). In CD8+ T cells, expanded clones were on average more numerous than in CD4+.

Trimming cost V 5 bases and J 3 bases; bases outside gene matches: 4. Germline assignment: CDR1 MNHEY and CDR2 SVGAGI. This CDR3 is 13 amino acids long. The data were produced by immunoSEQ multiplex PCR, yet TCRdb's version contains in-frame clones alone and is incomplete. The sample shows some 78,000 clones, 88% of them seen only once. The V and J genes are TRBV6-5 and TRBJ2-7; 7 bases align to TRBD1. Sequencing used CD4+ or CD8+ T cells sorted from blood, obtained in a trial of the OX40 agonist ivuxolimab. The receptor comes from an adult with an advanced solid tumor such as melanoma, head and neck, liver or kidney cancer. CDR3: CASSVGQDYEQYF. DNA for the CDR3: TGTGCCAGCAGTGTTGGACAGGACTACGAGCAGTACTTC.